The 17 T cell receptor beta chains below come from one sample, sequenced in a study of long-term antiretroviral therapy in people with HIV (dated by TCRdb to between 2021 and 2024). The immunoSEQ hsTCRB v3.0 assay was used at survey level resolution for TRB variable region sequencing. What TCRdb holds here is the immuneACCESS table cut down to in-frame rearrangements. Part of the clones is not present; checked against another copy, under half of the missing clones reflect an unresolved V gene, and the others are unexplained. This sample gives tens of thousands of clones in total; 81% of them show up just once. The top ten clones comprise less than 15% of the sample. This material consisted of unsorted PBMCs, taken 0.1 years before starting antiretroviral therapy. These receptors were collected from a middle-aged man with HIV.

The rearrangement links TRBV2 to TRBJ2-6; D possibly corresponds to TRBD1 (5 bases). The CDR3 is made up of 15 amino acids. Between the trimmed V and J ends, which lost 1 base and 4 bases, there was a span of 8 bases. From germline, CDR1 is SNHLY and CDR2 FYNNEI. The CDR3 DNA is TGTGCCAGCAGTGAAGGCAGGGCGGGGGCCAACGTCCTGACTTTC. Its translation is CASSEGRAGANVLTF.

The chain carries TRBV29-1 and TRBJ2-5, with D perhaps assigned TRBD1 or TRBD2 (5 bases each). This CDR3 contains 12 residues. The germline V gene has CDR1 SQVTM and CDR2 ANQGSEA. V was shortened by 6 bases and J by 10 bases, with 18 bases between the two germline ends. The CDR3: CSVTGTPLDQYF. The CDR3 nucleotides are TGCAGCGTGACCGGGACGCCTCTTGACCAGTACTTC.

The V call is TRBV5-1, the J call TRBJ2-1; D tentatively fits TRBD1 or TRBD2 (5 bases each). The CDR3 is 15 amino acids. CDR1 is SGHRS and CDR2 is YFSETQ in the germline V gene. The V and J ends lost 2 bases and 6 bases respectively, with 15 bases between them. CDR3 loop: CASSLGALGGNEQFF. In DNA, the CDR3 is TGCGCCAGCAGCTTAGGGGCACTTGGGGGCAATGAGCAGTTCTTC. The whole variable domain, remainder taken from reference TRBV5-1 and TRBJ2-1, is KAGVTQTPRYLIKTRGQQVTLSCSPISGHRSVSWYQQTPGQGLQFLFEYFSETQRNKGNFPGRFSGRQFSNSRSEMNVSTLELGDSALYLCASSLGALGGNEQFFGPGTRLTVL.

In DNA form, the CDR3 reads TGTGCCAGCAGCTTAGCTCGACAGGGGGGAGAGACCCAGTACTTC. Encoded protein: CASSLARQGGETQYF. The chain carries TRBV7-9 and TRBJ2-5; 9 nucleotides match TRBD1. The CDR3 totals 15 residues. CDR1 and CDR2 (germline): SEHNR, FQNEAQ (reference sequence). V dropped 0 bases and J dropped 4; count of bases not matched to a gene: 3.

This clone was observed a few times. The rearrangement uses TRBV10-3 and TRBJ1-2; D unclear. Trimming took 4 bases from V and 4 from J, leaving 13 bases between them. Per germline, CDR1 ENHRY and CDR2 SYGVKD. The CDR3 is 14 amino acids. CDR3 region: CAISGGTGIYGYTF. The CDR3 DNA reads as TGTGCCATCAGTGGTGGAACGGGGATCTATGGCTACACCTTC.

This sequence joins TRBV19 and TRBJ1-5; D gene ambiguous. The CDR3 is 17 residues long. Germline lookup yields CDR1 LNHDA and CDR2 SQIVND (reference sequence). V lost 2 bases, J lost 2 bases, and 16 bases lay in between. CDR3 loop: CASSISGSSWRNQPQHF. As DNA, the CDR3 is TGTGCCAGTAGTATAAGCGGGAGCAGTTGGCGCAATCAGCCCCAGCATTTT.

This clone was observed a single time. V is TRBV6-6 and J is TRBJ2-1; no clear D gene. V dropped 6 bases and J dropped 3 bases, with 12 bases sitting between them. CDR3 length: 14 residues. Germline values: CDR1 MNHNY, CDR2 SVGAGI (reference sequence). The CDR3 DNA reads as TGTGCCAGCAGAACCGGGTCCCGCTACAATGAGCAGTTCTTC. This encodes CASRTGSRYNEQFF.

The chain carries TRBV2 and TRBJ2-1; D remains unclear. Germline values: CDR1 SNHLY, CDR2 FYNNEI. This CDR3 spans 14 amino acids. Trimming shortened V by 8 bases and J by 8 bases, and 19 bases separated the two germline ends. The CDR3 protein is CASSEPRRGDEQFF. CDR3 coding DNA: TGTGCCAGCTCCGAACCAAGGCGTGGGGATGAGCAGTTCTTC.

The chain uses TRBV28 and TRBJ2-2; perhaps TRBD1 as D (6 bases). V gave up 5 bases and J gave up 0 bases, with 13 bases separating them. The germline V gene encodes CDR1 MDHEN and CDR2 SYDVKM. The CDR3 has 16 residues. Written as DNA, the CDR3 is TGTGCCAGCAGTCGAGACAGGTTCGCGAACACCGGGGAGCTGTTTTTT. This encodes CASSRDRFANTGELFF.

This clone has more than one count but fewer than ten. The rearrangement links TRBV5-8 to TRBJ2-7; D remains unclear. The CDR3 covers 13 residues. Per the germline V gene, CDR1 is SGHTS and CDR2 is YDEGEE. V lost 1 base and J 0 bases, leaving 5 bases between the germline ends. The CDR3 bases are TGTGCCAGCAGCTTGTTCGCCTCCTACGAGCAGTACTTC. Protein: CASSLFASYEQYF. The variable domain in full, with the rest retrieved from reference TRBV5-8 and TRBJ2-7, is EAGVTQSPTHLIKTRGQQATLRCSPISGHTSVYWYQQALGLGLQFLLWYDEGEERNRGNFPPRFSGRQFPNYSSELNVNALELEDSALYLCASSLFASYEQYFGPGTRLTVT.

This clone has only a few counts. DNA for the CDR3: TGTGCCAGCAGTTACTCGACGGCCAACACTGAAGCTTTCTTT. It codes for CASSYSTANTEAFF. The chain has TRBV6-6 and TRBJ1-1; D gene unclear. CDR3 length equals 14 residues. The germline V gene has CDR1 MNHNY and CDR2 SVGAGI (reference sequence). Trimming removed 0 bases from V and 2 bases from J, with 7 bases in between.

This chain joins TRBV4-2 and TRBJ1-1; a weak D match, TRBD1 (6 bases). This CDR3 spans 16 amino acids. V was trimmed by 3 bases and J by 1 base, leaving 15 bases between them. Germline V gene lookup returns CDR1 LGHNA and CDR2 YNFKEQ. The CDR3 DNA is TGTGCCAGCAGCCAGACCCCGACAGGCCCGAACACTGAAGCTTTCTTT. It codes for CASSQTPTGPNTEAFF.

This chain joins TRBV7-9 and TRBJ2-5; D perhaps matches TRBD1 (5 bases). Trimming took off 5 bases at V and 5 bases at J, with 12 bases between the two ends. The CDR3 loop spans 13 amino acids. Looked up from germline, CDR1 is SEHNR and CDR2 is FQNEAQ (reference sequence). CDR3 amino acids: CASSEQAKETQYF. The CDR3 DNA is TGTGCCAGCAGCGAACAGGCTAAGGAGACCCAGTACTTC. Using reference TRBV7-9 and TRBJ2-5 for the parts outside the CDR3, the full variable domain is DTGVSQNPRHKITKRGQNVTFRCDPISEHNRLYWYRQTLGQGPEFLTYFQNEAQLEKSRLLSDRFSAERPKGSFSTLEIQRTEQGDSAMYLCASSEQAKETQYFGPGTRLLVL.

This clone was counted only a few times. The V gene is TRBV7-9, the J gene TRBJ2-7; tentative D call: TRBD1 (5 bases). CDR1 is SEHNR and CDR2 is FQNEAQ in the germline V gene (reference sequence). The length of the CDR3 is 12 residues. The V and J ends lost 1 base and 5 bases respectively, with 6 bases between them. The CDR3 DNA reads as TGTGCCAGCAGCTTAGTAGGGGACGAGCAGTACTTC. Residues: CASSLVGDEQYF.

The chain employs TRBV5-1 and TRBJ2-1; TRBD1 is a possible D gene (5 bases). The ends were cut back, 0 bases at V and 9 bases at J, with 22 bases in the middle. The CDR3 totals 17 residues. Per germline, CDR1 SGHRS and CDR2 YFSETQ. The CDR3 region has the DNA TGCGCCAGCAGCTTGGCCAACCCAGGGTGGGCCGGCAGTGAGCAGTTCTTC. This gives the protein CASSLANPGWAGSEQFF.

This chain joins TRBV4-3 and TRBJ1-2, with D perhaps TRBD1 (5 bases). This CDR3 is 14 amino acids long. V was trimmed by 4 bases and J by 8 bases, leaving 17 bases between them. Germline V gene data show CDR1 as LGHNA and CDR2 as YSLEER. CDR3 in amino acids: CASSPRGGGLGYTF. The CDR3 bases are TGCGCCAGCAGCCCTCGTGGTGGGGGGTTAGGCTACACCTTC.

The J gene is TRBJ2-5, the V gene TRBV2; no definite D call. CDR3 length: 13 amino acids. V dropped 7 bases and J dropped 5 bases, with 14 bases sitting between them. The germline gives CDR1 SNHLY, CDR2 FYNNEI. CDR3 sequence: CASNSDGRETQYF. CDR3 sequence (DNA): TGTGCCAGCAATTCGGACGGGCGGGAGACCCAGTACTTC.